This T cell receptor (beta chain) was sequenced for a study of glioma-infiltrating T cells after dendritic cell vaccination. Across the study: Glioblastoma patients came from Phase I and II dendritic cell vaccination trials.

Primers: 60 V beta forward and 13 J beta reverse. TCRdb's copy holds only in-frame clones and misses some; the assay was immunoSEQ multiplex PCR. The repertoire holds about 92,000 clones, with 70% to 90% as singletons. This CDR3 comprises 16 residues. Germline V lookup: CDR1 MNHNY, CDR2 SVGAGI (reference sequence). The source of this sequence is a human donor with glioblastoma. The V call is TRBV6-6, the J call TRBJ2-1; the D gene is possibly TRBD1 (6 bases). Sample: blood, taken before dendritic cell vaccination. The CDR3 region is CVTTPGRGTSYNEQFF. In DNA form, the CDR3 reads TGTGTCACTACCCCCGGTAGGGGGACGTCCTACAATGAGCAGTTCTTC.